These 11 T cell receptor beta chains share one sample of origin, sequenced in a study of blood T cell repertoires in COVID-19. The method was immunoSEQ multiplex PCR; TCRdb's version includes in-frame clones alone and lacks a portion of them. The sample records under 200,000 clones, about three quarters being singletons. Sequences were obtained from peripheral blood. Receptor source: a man between 65 and 85 years old with acute or convalescent COVID-19.

The chain couples TRBV11-3 to TRBJ2-4, with 7 nucleotides matching TRBD1. Trimming at V came to 0 bases and at J to 0 bases, leaving 8 bases not matched to a gene. The CDR3 sequence is 18 residues long. Germline-derived CDR1 and CDR2 are SGHNT and YENEEA. The CDR3 bases are TGTGCCAGCAGCTTAGAACAAGCCGGGACAGTAGCCAAAAACATTCAGTACTTC. It specifies CASSLEQAGTVAKNIQYF.

This clone was observed a handful of times. The chain employs TRBV5-1 and TRBJ2-1; D is perhaps TRBD1 (5 bases). Germline V gives CDR1 SGHRS, CDR2 YFSETQ. Trimming removed 3 bases from V and 2 bases from J, with 12 bases in between. This CDR3 comprises 15 residues. The CDR3: CASSSPTTAYNEQFF. In DNA, the CDR3 is TGCGCCAGCAGCTCACCCACGACAGCCTACAATGAGCAGTTCTTC.

The rearrangement uses TRBV5-1 and TRBJ2-2, with TRBD2 matching over 8 bases. The CDR3 has 15 amino acids. J gave up 4 bases and V 0 bases, and 2 bases lay outside the gene matches. Germline-derived CDR1 and CDR2 are SGHRS and YFSETQ. This CDR3 reads CASSLDTSGTGELFF. CDR3 nucleotide sequence: TGCGCCAGCAGCTTGGACACTAGCGGCACCGGGGAGCTGTTTTTT.

The chain has TRBV7-3 and TRBJ2-3; 9 bases are shared with TRBD1. The CDR3 is made up of 16 amino acids. Per germline, CDR1 SGHTA and CDR2 FQGTGA. J was trimmed by 0 bases and V by 4 bases; bases with no gene match: 5. This chain's CDR3 is CASSWTGTGSTDTQYF. As DNA, the CDR3 is TGTGCCAGCAGCTGGACCGGGACAGGGAGCACAGATACGCAGTATTTT.

J is TRBJ2-3 and V is TRBV6-1; 7 bases fit TRBD1. The germline gives CDR1 MNHNS, CDR2 SASEGT. The CDR3 has 17 residues. V lost 0 bases, J lost 5 bases, and 11 bases stayed unmatched. The CDR3 sequence: CASSEAAAGGWVDTQYF. In DNA, the CDR3 is TGTGCCAGCAGTGAAGCCGCGGCAGGGGGATGGGTAGATACGCAGTATTTT.

J is TRBJ1-1 and V is TRBV6-5; D might be TRBD1 (5 bases). The V end was cut by 2 bases, the J end by 3 bases, with 7 bases between. The CDR3 extends over 13 amino acids. Germline assignment: CDR1 MNHEY and CDR2 SVGAGI. CDR3 residues: CASSYDSDTEAFF. The DNA of the CDR3 is TGTGCCAGCAGTTACGACAGTGACACTGAAGCTTTCTTT.

This clone was seen at least ten times. The chain joins TRBV13 to TRBJ2-1; 7 nucleotides match TRBD1. The CDR3 loop spans 16 amino acids. V shed 5 bases and J 6 bases; nucleotides not matched to a gene: 13. The V gene's germline CDR1 is PRHDT and CDR2 FYEKMQ (reference sequence). The CDR3 DNA is TGTGCCAGCAGCACCCGGACAGGCGGCGAAGGCAATGAGCAGTTCTTC. Protein sequence: CASSTRTGGEGNEQFF.

This clone was picked up a small number of times. V is TRBV10-3 and J is TRBJ2-4, with D uncertain. Germline values: CDR1 ENHRY, CDR2 SYGVKD. The CDR3 length is 14 residues. V was cut by 4 bases and J by 2 bases, with 9 bases left in between. CDR3: CAISGDGSKNIQYF. DNA of the CDR3: TGTGCCATCAGTGGTGACGGGTCCAAAAACATTCAGTACTTC.

For this clone: A read error may explain this, as a much larger clone is one base away. The rearrangement links TRBV3-1 (or the pseudogene TRBV3-2) to TRBJ1-6, with D perhaps matching TRBD1 (5 bases). CDR1 is LGHDT and CDR2 is YNNKEL in the germline V gene (reference sequence). There are 16 residues in the CDR3. The CDR3 DNA reads as TGTGCCAGCAGCCTTCAGGGCGGCACGATAGGATCACCCTTCCACTTT. Translation gives CASSLQGGTIGSPFHF.

The V and J genes are TRBV7-2 and TRBJ1-2, with a tentative D call TRBD1 (6 bases). Germline V gene lookup returns CDR1 SGHTA and CDR2 FQGNSA. V shed 1 base and J shed 4 bases, with 13 bases lying between them. The CDR3 is 15 residues long. CDR3 coding DNA: TGTGCCAGCAGCTTAGTCTCGGACAGATCCTATGGCTACACCTTC. It codes for CASSLVSDRSYGYTF. Complete variable domain (other parts from reference TRBV7-2 and TRBJ1-2): GAGVSQSPSNKVTEKGKDVELRCDPISGHTALYWYRQSLGQGLEFLIYFQGNSAPDKSGLPSDRFSAERTGGSVSTLTIQRTQQEDSAVYLCASSLVSDRSYGYTFGSGTRLTVV.

The rearrangement joins TRBV13 to TRBJ2-7; tentative D call: TRBD1 (6 bases). The CDR3 covers 16 residues. Germline V gene lookup returns CDR1 PRHDT and CDR2 FYEKMQ (reference sequence). V was pared by 5 bases and J by 2 bases, with 19 bases between. The CDR3 spells CASSLKGSRGPYEQYF. The CDR3 coding sequence is TGTGCCAGCAGCCTAAAAGGGTCCAGGGGCCCCTACGAGCAGTACTTC.